This T cell receptor (beta chain) was profiled in a study of cytomegalovirus exposure and HLA in healthy donors (dated by TCRdb to about 2017). Background on the whole study: The 666 repertoires of the first cohort and the 95 to 150 validation repertoires were produced on the same platform, according to a later analysis. The study aimed to test whether cataloging public T cell receptors could reveal signatures of past pathogen exposure. Along with the roughly 710-subject first cohort, a separate validation cohort of over a hundred different subjects was used. To predict cytomegalovirus infection status, the study combined high-throughput TCR immunosequencing, statistical association of individual TCRs with disease status, and machine learning.

The germline V gene sets CDR1 to SGHTA and CDR2 to FQGNSA. Measured from the cysteine to the phenylalanine, the CDR3 is 13 residues long. Only the CDR3 DNA is retained, 39 bases long and in frame from the first base. V was cut back by 5 bases and J by 5 bases, leaving a gap of 12 bases between them. General conclusions and limits of the study: It was suggested by the authors that the approach could potentially be generalized to other disease states and immunological phenotypes. In vitro tests confirmed that a few of the cytomegalovirus-associated TCR beta chains recognize cytomegalovirus antigens. Subsequent analysis determined that TCRs grouped into clusters in the first cohort also showed a tendency toward co-occurrence across the roughly 120 validation repertoires, and approximately 94% of cluster scores exceeded 0. The classifier was reported to diagnose cytomegalovirus status with high specificity and sensitivity in both the original cohort and the validation cohort. While some public TCRs were present in many individuals, most TCR sequences turned up only very rarely across donors. The study listed over 150 TCR beta chains as associated with cytomegalovirus. The validation cohort had no HLA typing available for a later analysis, so co-occurrence within that cohort was assessed over all 130 or so repertoires.

As concerns this clone: The specificity of this receptor is unknown. The sample holds no much larger clone one base away, and base qualities are not on file.

The library was produced with the immunoSEQ multiplex PCR assay. The published analysis was carried out like this. A statistical classification framework was built to diagnose cytomegalovirus status from the catalog of TCR beta chain sequences. The immuneACCESS repertoire file appears here via TCRdb, limited to in-frame rearrangements. These files lack a portion of the clones; in checked studies, under half of the deficit traces to unresolved V genes, and the cause of the others is not known. Clone size and the V and J calls come from that table; the DNA yielded D and trimming. The sample contains about 140,000 clones, roughly 88% of them found a single time. In total, the top ten clones hold around 8% of the sample. Separate from the approximately 700-subject first cohort, the validation cohort of 90 to 150 subjects was the group to which the donors belonged.

The clonotype comes from a woman aged 18 to 35 in good health and CMV-seropositive. Rearrangement joined TRBV7-2 to TRBJ1-1; TRBD1 might be the D gene, on 6 matching bases. The material sequenced was PBMCs. The DNA sequence is given as TGTGCCAGCAGCCCCCGAGGGGGTACTGAAGCTTTCTTT. Its coded protein is CASSPRGGTEAFF.